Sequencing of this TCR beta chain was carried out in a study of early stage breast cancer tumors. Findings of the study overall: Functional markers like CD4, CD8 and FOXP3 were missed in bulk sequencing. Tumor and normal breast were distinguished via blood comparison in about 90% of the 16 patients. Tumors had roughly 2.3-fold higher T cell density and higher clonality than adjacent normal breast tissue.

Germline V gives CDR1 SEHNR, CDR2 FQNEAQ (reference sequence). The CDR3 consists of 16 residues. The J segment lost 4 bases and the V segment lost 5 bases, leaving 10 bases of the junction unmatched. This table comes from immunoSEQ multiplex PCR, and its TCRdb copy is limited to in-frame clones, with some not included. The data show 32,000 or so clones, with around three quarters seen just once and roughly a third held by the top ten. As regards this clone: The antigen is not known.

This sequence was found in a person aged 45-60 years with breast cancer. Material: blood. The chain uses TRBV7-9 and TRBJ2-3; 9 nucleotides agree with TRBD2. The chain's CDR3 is CASSPGGSGRSDTQYF. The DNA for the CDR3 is TGTGCCAGCAGCCCGGGGGGGAGCGGGAGGTCAGATACGCAGTATTTT.